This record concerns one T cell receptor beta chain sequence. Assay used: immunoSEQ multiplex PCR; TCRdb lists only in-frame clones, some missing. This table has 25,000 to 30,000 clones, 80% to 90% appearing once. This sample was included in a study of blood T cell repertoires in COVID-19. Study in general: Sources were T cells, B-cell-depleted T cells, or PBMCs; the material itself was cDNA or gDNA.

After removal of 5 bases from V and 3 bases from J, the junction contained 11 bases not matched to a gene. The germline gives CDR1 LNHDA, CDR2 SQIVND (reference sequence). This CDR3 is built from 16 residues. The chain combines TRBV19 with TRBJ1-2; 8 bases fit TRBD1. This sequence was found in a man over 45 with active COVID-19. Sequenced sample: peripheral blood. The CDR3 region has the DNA TGTGCCAGTAGTCCAACTAGGGACAGGTACCACTATGGCTACACCTTC. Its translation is CASSPTRDRYHYGYTF. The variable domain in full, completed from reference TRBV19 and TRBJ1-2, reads DGGITQSPKYLFRKEGQNVTLSCEQNLNHDAMYWYRQDPGQGLRLIYYSQIVNDFQKGDIAEGYSVSREKKESFPLTVTSAQKNPTAFYLCASSPTRDRYHYGYTFGSGTRLTVV.